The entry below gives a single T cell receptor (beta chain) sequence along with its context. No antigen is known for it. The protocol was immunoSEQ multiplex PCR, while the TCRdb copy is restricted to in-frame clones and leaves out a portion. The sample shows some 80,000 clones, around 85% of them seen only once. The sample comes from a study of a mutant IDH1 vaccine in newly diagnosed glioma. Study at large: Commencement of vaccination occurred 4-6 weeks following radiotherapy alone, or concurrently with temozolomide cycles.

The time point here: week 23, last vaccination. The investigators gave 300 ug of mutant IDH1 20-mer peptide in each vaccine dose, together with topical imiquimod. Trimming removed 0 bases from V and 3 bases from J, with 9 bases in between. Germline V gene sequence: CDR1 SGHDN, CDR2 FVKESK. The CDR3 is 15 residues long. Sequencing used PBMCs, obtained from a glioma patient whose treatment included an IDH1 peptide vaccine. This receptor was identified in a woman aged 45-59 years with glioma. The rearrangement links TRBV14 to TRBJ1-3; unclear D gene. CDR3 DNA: TGTGCCAGCAGCCAAGAAGGGTTTCATGGAAACACCATATATTTT. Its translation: CASSQEGFHGNTIYF.